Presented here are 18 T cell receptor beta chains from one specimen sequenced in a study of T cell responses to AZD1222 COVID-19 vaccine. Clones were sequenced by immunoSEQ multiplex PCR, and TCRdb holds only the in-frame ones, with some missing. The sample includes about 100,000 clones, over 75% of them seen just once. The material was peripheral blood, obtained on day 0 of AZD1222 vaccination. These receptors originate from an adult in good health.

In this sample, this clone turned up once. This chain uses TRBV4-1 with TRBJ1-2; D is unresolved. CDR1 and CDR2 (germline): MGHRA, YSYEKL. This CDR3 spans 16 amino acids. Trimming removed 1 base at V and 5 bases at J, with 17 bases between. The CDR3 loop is CASSQGQQTFRYGYTF. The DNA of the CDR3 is TGCGCCAGCAGCCAAGGTCAGCAGACCTTTAGGTATGGCTACACCTTC.

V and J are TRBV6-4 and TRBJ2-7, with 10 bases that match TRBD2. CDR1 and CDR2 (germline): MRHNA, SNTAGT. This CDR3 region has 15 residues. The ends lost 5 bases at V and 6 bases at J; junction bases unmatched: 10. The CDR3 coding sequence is TGTGCCAGCAGTCCCCGGGGGACTAGCGTGGGCGAGCAGTACTTC. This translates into CASSPRGTSVGEQYF.

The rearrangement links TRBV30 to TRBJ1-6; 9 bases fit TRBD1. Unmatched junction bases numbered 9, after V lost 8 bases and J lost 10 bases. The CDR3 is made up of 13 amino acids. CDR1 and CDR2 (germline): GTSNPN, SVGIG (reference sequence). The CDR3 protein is CAEQTGGSSPLHF. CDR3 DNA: TGTGCCGAACAGACAGGGGGATCATCACCCCTCCACTTT. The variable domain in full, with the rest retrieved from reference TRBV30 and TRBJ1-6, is SQTIHQWPATLVQPVGSPLSLECTVEGTSNPNLYWYRQAAGRGLQLLFYSVGIGQISSEVPQNLSASRPQDRQFILSSKKLLLSDSGFYLCAEQTGGSSPLHFGNGTRLTVT.

CDR3 bases: TGCGCCAGCAGCTGGGACGGGGTAACCTACAATGAGCAGTTCTTC. It is translated as CASSWDGVTYNEQFF. V gene TRBV5-1 combines with J gene TRBJ2-1; D is possibly TRBD1 or TRBD2 (5 bases each). CDR3 length: 15 residues. Germline assignment: CDR1 SGHRS and CDR2 YFSETQ. Deletions cut 3 bases from V and 2 bases from J, with 12 bases between.

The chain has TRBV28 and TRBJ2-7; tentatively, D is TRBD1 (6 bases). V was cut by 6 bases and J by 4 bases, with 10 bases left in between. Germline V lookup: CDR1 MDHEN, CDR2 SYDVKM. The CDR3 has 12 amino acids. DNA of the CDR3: TGTGCCAGCAGCTTCCAGGGGTACGAGCAGTACTTC. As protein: CASSFQGYEQYF.

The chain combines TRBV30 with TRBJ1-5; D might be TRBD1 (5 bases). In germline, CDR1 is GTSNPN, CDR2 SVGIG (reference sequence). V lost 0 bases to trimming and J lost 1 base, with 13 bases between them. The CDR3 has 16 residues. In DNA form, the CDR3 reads TGTGCCTGGAGTGTTGAGGGGACGGTGAGCAATCAGCCCCAGCATTTT. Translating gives CAWSVEGTVSNQPQHF.

The CDR3 spells CSVLGDYAYNEQFF. The CDR3 DNA sequence: TGCAGCGTTTTAGGGGATTATGCCTACAATGAGCAGTTCTTC. This chain uses TRBV29-1 with TRBJ2-1; a weak D match, TRBD1 (5 bases). The length of the CDR3 is 14 residues. The germline V gene has CDR1 SQVTM and CDR2 ANQGSEA. V was trimmed by 5 bases and J by 2 bases, leaving 13 bases between them.

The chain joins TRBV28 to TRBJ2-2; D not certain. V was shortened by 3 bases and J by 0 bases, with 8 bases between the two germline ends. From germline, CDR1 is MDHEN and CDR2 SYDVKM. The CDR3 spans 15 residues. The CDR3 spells CASSFLSANTGELFF. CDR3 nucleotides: TGTGCCAGCAGTTTCTTGTCCGCGAACACCGGGGAGCTGTTTTTT.

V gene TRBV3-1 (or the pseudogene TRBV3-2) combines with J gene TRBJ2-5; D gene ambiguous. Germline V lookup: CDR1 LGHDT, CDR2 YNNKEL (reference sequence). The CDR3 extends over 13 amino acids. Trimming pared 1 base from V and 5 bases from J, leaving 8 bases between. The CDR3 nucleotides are TGTGCCAGCAGCCAAGGAAGTGTGGAGACCCAGTACTTC. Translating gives CASSQGSVETQYF.

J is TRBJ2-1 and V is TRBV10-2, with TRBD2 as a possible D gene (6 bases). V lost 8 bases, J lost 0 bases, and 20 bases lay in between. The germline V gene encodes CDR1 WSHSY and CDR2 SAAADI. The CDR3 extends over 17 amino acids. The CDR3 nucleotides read TGCGCCAGCTACGATCCTGGGGACTCTCTCTCCTACAATGAGCAGTTCTTC. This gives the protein CASYDPGDSLSYNEQFF.

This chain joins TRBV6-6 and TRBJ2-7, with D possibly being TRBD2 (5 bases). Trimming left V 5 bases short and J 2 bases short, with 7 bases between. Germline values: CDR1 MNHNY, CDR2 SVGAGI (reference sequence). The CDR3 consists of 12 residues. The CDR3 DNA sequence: TGTGCCAGCAGTAGCGGCGCCTACGAGCAGTACTTC. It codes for CASSSGAYEQYF.

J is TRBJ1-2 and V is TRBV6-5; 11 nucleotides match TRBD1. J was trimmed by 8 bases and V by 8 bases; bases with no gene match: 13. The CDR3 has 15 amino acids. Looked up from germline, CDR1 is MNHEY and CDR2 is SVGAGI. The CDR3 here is CASQLGQGGLGGYTF. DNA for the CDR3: TGTGCCAGCCAACTGGGACAGGGGGGACTCGGGGGCTACACCTTC.

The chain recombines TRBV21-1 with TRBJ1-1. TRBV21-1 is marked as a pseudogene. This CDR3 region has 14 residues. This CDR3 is CASSAGVWCTEAFF. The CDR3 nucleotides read TGTGCCAGCAGCGCGGGGGTTTGGTGCACTGAAGCTTTCTTT.

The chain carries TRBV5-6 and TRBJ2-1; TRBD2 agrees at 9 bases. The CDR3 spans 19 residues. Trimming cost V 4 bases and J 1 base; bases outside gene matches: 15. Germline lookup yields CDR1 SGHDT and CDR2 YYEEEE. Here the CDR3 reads CASSRRWLAGSLSYNEQFF. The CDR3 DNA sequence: TGTGCCAGCAGCCGCCGGTGGCTAGCGGGATCCCTGTCCTACAATGAGCAGTTCTTC.

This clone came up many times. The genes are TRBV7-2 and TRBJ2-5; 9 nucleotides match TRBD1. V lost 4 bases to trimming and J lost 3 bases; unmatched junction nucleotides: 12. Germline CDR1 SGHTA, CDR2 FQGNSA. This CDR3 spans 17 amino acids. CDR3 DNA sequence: TGTGCCAGCAGCTCCCCGGTGGACAGGGGTTGGGAAGAGACCCAGTACTTC. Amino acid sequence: CASSSPVDRGWEETQYF.

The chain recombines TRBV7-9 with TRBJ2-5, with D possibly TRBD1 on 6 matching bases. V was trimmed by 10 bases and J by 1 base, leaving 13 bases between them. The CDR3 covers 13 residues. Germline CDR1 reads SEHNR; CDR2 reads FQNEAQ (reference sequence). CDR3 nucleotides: TGTGCCACCTGGCTGGGGGCCCAAGAGACCCAGTACTTC. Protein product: CATWLGAQETQYF.

This CDR3 reads CASRRGPNYGYTF. The CDR3 DNA reads TGTGCCAGCAGAAGGGGGCCTAACTATGGCTACACCTTC. This chain uses TRBV6-4 with TRBJ1-2, with TRBD1 matching over 7 bases. The CDR3 runs 13 residues. Trimming cost V 6 bases and J 0 bases; bases outside gene matches: 1. Germline CDR1 reads MRHNA; CDR2 reads SNTAGT.

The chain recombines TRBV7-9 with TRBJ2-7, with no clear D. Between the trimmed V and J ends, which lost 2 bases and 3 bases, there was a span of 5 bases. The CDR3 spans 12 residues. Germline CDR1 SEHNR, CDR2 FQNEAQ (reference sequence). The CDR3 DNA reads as TGTGCCAGCAGCTTACACGGCTACGAGCAGTACTTC. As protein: CASSLHGYEQYF. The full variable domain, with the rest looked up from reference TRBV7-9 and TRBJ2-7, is DTGVSQNPRHKITKRGQNVTFRCDPISEHNRLYWYRQTLGQGPEFLTYFQNEAQLEKSRLLSDRFSAERPKGSFSTLEIQRTEQGDSAMYLCASSLHGYEQYFGPGTRLTVT.